The 9 T cell receptor beta chains below come from one sample, sequenced in a study of control samples from healthy donors and cancer patients. Measured with immunoSEQ multiplex PCR; TCRdb has only the in-frame clones, and not every one. The repertoire holds 120,000 or so clones, with roughly 86% as singletons. Sequenced sample: blood. The origin of the receptors is a man between 60 and 75 years old in good health.

The J gene is TRBJ1-2, the V gene TRBV19, with D possibly TRBD1 on 6 matching bases. The germline gives CDR1 LNHDA, CDR2 SQIVND (reference sequence). CDR3 size: 17 residues. Trimming removed 3 bases at V and 3 bases at J, with 20 bases between. CDR3 in amino acids: CASSITSLGGDYYGYTF. For the CDR3, the DNA is TGTGCCAGTAGTATCACGAGTCTCGGGGGCGACTACTATGGCTACACCTTC. Full variable domain (rest looked up from reference TRBV19 and TRBJ1-2): DGGITQSPKYLFRKEGQNVTLSCEQNLNHDAMYWYRQDPGQGLRLIYYSQIVNDFQKGDIAEGYSVSREKKESFPLTVTSAQKNPTAFYLCASSITSLGGDYYGYTFGSGTRLTVV.

This clone was found once. The chain employs TRBV5-1 and TRBJ1-1; D not resolved. The CDR3 runs 14 residues. Germline CDR1 SGHRS, CDR2 YFSETQ. Trimming left V 4 bases short and J 1 base short, with 11 bases between. CDR3 nucleotide sequence: TGCGCCAGCAGCGCAGGACCGCAGAACACTGAAGCTTTCTTT. Protein product: CASSAGPQNTEAFF.

The V and J genes are TRBV28 and TRBJ1-2, with a tentative D call TRBD1 (6 bases). Germline loops: CDR1 MDHEN, CDR2 SYDVKM. The CDR3 has 18 amino acids. V was pared by 6 bases and J by 4 bases, with 27 bases between. The CDR3 is CASSGYNRVRGGSYGYTF. The CDR3 DNA follows: TGTGCCAGCAGCGGTTACAACAGGGTTAGAGGAGGTAGCTATGGCTACACCTTC.

V and J are TRBV27 and TRBJ1-2; 9 bases fit TRBD1. This CDR3 region has 13 residues. Germline V CDR1 and CDR2: MNHEY, SMNVEV (reference sequence). Unmatched junction bases numbered 9, after V lost 10 bases and J lost 6 bases. The CDR3 here is CATLDRGRDGYTF. The DNA for the CDR3 is TGTGCCACCCTAGACAGGGGGAGAGATGGCTACACCTTC.

The chain has TRBV7-9 and TRBJ1-1; 7 nucleotides line up with TRBD1. V was pared by 8 bases and J by 0 bases, with 9 bases of the junction left unmatched. CDR3 length: 15 residues. Germline V gene data show CDR1 as SEHNR and CDR2 as FQNEAQ (reference sequence). In DNA, the CDR3 is TGTGCCAGCGGAGCAGGGGGAACCATGAACACTGAAGCTTTCTTT. This gives the protein CASGAGGTMNTEAFF.

The chain links TRBV5-5 to TRBJ1-3, with D perhaps matching TRBD1 (6 bases). Germline CDR1 is SGHKS and CDR2 is YYEKEE (reference sequence). This CDR3 is 14 amino acids long. The V gene lost 0 bases and the J gene lost 7 bases, with 11 bases spanning the gap. The CDR3: CASSLEQGTNTIYF. In nucleotides, the CDR3 is TGTGCCAGCAGCTTGGAACAGGGAACTAACACCATATATTTT.

In this sample, this clone turned up once. CDR3 DNA: TGTGCCAGCAGTGGAAGGCGGAGTGAAAAACTGTTTTTT. Amino acid sequence: CASSGRRSEKLFF. V and J are TRBV12-3 or TRBV12-4 and TRBJ1-4; no clear D gene. This CDR3 spans 13 amino acids. Trimming left V 5 bases short and J 7 bases short, with 11 bases between.

In regard to this clone: Other DNA sequences in the same sample also yield this CDR3. The chain is built from TRBV12-3 or TRBV12-4 and TRBJ1-1; D is unclear. The CDR3 spans 12 residues. Trimming cost V 2 bases and J 5 bases, with 6 bases left between them. The DNA of the CDR3 is TGTGCCAGCAGTTTATGGGGAACTGAAGCTTTCTTT. It encodes CASSLWGTEAFF.

The chain joins TRBV27 to TRBJ2-4; 10 bases fit TRBD1. From germline, CDR1 is MNHEY and CDR2 SMNVEV (reference sequence). The trim removed 9 bases at V and 6 bases at J, leaving 11 bases unmatched. The CDR3 contains 15 residues. CDR3 sequence (DNA): TGTGCCAGTAGTGGGGAGAGGACAGGGGGAAACATTCAGTACTTC. Residues: CASSGERTGGNIQYF.